The present T cell receptor (beta chain) was sequenced within a study of blood T cell repertoires in COVID-19. In the study overall: Some COVID-19 samples were acute and others convalescent; all came from the United States, Italy and Spain.

Sequencing was performed with immunoSEQ multiplex PCR; in TCRdb, only in-frame clones are kept and a portion is missing. This table holds over 300,000 clones, 80% to 90% found once. The CDR3 loop spans 16 amino acids. The germline V gene encodes CDR1 LGHNA and CDR2 YSLEER. The V end lost 0 bases, the J end lost 3 bases, and 12 bases lay between the germline ends. The clonotype was recovered from a man younger than 35 who had recovered from COVID-19. Sequenced material: peripheral blood. This chain links TRBV4-3 with TRBJ1-5; tentatively, D is TRBD1 (5 bases). CDR3 residues: CASSQDLAGPNQPQHF. The CDR3 DNA reads TGCGCCAGCAGCCAAGATTTGGCAGGGCCCAATCAGCCCCAGCATTTT.